These T cell receptor beta chains were read from a single sample in a study of blood T cell repertoires in COVID-19. The method was immunoSEQ multiplex PCR; TCRdb's version includes in-frame clones alone and lacks a portion of them. The data contain 100,000 to 150,000 clones, 84% of them singletons. The sample was peripheral blood. The receptors come from a woman older than 75 with acute or convalescent COVID-19. CDR3s include the opening cysteine and the closing phenylalanine or tryptophan. D genes are given only for firm matches. The listing skips clone size in some rows; elsewhere it reads once, few, many or a size class.

V gene: TRBV10-3
D gene: .
clone size: .
J gene: TRBJ2-7
CDR3 protein: CAISETTSYEQYF
CDR3 DNA: TGTGCCATCAGTGAAACAACCTCCTACGAGCAGTACTTC

V gene: TRBV4-3
D gene: TRBD1
clone size: .
J gene: TRBJ2-7
CDR3 protein: CASSQMAGQGAYEQYF
CDR3 DNA: TGCGCCAGCAGCCAAATGGCGGGACAGGGGGCCTACGAGCAGTACTTC

V gene: TRBV6-5
D gene: .
clone size: .
J gene: TRBJ1-2
CDR3 protein: CASRRQETYGYTF
CDR3 DNA: TGTGCCAGCAGGAGACAGGAAACCTATGGCTACACCTTC

V gene: TRBV5-5
D gene: .
clone size: .
J gene: TRBJ2-3
CDR3 protein: CASSLVSSTDTQYF
CDR3 DNA: TGTGCCAGCAGCTTGGTTTCTAGCACAGATACGCAGTATTTT

V gene: TRBV19
D gene: TRBD1
clone size: .
J gene: TRBJ1-4
CDR3 protein: CASRNRGGLEEKLFF
CDR3 DNA: TGTGCCAGTAGGAACAGGGGAGGTTTAGAAGAAAAACTGTTTTTT

V gene: TRBV30
D gene: TRBD1
clone size: .
J gene: TRBJ1-3
CDR3 protein: CAWSVPPHRGSGNTIYF
CDR3 DNA: TGTGCCTGGAGTGTACCGCCCCACAGGGGGTCTGGAAACACCATATATTTT

V gene: TRBV30
D gene: .
clone size: few
J gene: TRBJ2-3
CDR3 protein: CAGKTGVSTDTQYF
CDR3 DNA: TGTGCCGGCAAGACAGGAGTTAGCACAGATACGCAGTATTTT

V gene: TRBV7-8
D gene: .
clone size: .
J gene: TRBJ1-4
CDR3 protein: CASSQPDSPLFF
CDR3 DNA: TGTGCCAGCAGCCAGCCGGACAGTCCGCTGTTTTTT

V gene: TRBV5-1
D gene: .
clone size: .
J gene: TRBJ2-5
CDR3 protein: CASSLARGVRDEETQYF
CDR3 DNA: TGCGCCAGCAGCTTGGCCAGGGGGGTGAGAGACGAGGAGACCCAGTACTTC

V gene: TRBV6-1
D gene: .
clone size: .
J gene: TRBJ1-1
CDR3 protein: CASSGGRGRVLTEAFF
CDR3 DNA: TGTGCCAGCAGTGGGGGCAGGGGCAGGGTATTGACTGAAGCTTTCTTT

V gene: TRBV18
D gene: TRBD1
clone size: .
J gene: TRBJ2-1
CDR3 protein: CASSLGAGQGSRHEQFF
CDR3 DNA: TGTGCCAGCTCACTGGGAGCGGGACAGGGAAGTCGACATGAGCAGTTCTTC

V gene: TRBV29-1
D gene: .
clone size: .
J gene: TRBJ1-2
CDR3 protein: CSVGRAGYGYTF
CDR3 DNA: TGCAGCGTTGGCCGGGCAGGGTATGGCTACACCTTC

V gene: TRBV5-4
D gene: .
clone size: .
J gene: TRBJ1-1
CDR3 protein: CASSLQGRLNTEAFF
CDR3 DNA: TGTGCCAGCAGCTTACAGGGACGGTTGAACACTGAAGCTTTCTTT

V gene: TRBV19
D gene: TRBD1
clone size: .
J gene: TRBJ1-5
CDR3 protein: CATDLTGNNQPQHF
CDR3 DNA: TGTGCCACCGACTTGACAGGGAACAATCAGCCCCAGCATTTT

V gene: TRBV7-9
D gene: TRBD2
clone size: .
J gene: TRBJ2-3
CDR3 protein: CASSPGLAGGRADTQYF
CDR3 DNA: TGTGCCAGCAGCCCAGGACTAGCGGGGGGCAGGGCAGATACGCAGTATTTT

V gene: TRBV7-2
D gene: TRBD1
clone size: .
J gene: TRBJ1-3
CDR3 protein: CASSSTGGFSGNTIYF
CDR3 DNA: TGTGCCAGCAGCTCGACAGGGGGCTTCTCTGGAAACACCATATATTTT

V gene: TRBV19
D gene: TRBD2
clone size: .
J gene: TRBJ2-1
CDR3 protein: CASKAGGPGEQFF
CDR3 DNA: TGTGCCAGTAAAGCGGGAGGGCCTGGTGAGCAGTTCTTC